This TCR beta chain was captured by sequencing in a study of shared clonotypes between healthy human individuals. Study-wide results and limits: Against clonotypes common to all four donors, non-shared ones had lower generation probabilities. Naive subsets usually exceeded memory subsets in estimated richness.

CD45RO negativity and positive selection for CCR7 defined naive CD8 cells, a population that excluded terminally differentiated effector memory CD45RA+ cells. With regard to this clone: What it binds is not known.

Running of the assay took place at deep level. Assay: immunoSEQ multiplex PCR; the TCRdb copy retains only in-frame clones and omits some. The sample shows more than 2 million clones, less than 95% of them seen only once. The sequence derives from a young man in good health. Material: naive CD8+ T cells sorted from blood.

CDR3 protein: CASSPGGTIQYF. CDR3 in DNA: TGTGCCAGCAGCCCCGGGGGGACAATTCAGTACTTC. This rearrangement joins TRBV6-5 to TRBJ2-4, with D tentatively TRBD2 (7 bases). V lost 6 bases and J 10 bases, leaving 13 bases between the germline ends. The CDR3 is 12 amino acids. Germline CDR1 and CDR2: MNHEY and SVGAGI.